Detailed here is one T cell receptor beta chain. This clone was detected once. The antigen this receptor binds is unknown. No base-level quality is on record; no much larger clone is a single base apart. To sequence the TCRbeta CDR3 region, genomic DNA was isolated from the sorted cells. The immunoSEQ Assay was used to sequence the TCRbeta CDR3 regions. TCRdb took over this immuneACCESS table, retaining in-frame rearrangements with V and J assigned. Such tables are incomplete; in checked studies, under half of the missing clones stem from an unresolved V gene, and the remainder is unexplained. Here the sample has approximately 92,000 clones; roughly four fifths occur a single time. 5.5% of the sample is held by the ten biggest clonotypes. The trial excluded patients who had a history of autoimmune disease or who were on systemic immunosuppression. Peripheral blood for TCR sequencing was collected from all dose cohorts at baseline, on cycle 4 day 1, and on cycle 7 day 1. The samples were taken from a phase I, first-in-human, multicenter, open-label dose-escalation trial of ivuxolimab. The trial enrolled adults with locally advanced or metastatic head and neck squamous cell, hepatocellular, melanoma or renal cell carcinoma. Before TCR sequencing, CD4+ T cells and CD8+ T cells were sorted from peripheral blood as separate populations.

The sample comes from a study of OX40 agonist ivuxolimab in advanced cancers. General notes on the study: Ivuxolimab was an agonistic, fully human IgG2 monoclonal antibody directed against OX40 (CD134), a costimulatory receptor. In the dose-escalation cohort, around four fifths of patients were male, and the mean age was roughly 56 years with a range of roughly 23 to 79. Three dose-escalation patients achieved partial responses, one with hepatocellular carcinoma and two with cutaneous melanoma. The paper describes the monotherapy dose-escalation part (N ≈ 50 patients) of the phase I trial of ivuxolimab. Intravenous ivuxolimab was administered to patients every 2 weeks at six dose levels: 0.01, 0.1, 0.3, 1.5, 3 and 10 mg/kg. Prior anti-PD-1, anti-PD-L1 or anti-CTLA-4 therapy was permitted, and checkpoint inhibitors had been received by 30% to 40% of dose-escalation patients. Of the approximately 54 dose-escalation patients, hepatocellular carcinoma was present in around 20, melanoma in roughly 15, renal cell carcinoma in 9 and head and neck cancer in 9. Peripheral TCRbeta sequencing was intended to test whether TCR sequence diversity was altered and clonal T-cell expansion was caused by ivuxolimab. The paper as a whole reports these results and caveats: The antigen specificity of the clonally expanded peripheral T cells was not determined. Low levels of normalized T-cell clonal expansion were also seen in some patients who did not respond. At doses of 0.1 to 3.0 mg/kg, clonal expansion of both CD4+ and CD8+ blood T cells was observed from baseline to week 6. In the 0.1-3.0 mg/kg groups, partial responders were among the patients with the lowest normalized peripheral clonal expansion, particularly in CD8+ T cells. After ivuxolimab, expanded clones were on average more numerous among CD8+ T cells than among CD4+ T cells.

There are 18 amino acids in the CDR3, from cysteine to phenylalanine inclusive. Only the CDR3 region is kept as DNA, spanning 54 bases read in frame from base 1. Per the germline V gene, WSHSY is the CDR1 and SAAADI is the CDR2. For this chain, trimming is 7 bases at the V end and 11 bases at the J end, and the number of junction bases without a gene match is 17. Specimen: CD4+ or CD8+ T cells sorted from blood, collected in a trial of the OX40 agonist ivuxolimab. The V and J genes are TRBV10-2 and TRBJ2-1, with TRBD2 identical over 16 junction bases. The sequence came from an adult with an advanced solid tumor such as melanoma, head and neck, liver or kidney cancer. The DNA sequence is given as TGCGCCAGCATCTCGCCGGGACTAGCGGGAGGGTCCCTTGTGAAGCAGTTCTTC. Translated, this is CASISPGLAGGSLVKQFF.